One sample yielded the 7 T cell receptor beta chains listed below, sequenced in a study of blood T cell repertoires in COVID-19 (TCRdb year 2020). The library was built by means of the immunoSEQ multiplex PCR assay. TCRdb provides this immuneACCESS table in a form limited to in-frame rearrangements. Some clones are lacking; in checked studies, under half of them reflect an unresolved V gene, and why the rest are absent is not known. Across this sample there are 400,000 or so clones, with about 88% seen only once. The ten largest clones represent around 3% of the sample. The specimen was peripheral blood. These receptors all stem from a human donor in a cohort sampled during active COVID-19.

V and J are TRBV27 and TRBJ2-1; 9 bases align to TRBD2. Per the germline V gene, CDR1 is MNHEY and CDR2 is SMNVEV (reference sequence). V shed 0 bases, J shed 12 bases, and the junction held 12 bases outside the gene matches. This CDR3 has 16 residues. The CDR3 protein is CASSLSRLAGARGQFF. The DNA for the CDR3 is TGTGCCAGCAGTTTATCGCGCTTAGCGGGAGCACGTGGGCAGTTCTTC.

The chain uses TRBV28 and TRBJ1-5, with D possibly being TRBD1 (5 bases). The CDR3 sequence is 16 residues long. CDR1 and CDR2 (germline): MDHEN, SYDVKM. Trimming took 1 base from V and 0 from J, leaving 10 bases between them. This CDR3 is CASSLLGQGSNQPQHF. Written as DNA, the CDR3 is TGTGCCAGCAGTTTATTGGGGCAGGGTAGCAATCAGCCCCAGCATTTT. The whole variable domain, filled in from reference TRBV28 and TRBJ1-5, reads DVKVTQSSRYLVKRTGEKVFLECVQDMDHENMFWYRQDPGLGLRLIYFSYDVKMKEKGDIPEGYSVSREKKERFSLILESASTNQTSMYLCASSLLGQGSNQPQHFGDGTRLSIL.

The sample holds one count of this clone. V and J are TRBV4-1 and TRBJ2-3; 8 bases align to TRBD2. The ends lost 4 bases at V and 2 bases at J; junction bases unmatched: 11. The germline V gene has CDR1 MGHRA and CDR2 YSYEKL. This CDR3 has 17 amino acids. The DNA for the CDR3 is TGCGCCAGCAGCCTGTCGAGCGGGGGCCCGTTCACAGATACGCAGTATTTT. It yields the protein CASSLSSGGPFTDTQYF.

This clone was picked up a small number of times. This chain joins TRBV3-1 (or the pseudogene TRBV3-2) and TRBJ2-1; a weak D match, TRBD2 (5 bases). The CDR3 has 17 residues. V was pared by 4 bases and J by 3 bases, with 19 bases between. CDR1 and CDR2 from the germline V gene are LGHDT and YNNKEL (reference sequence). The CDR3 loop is CASSPFWGRGFYNEQFF. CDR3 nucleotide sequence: TGTGCCAGCAGCCCATTCTGGGGTCGGGGATTCTACAATGAGCAGTTCTTC.

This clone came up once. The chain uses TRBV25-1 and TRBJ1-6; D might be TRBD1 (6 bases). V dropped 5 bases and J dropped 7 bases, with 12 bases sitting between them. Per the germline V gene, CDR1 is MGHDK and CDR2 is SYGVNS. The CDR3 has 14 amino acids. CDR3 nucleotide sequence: TGTGCCAGCAGTCAACAGGGTCGGAATTCACCCCTCCACTTT. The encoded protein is CASSQQGRNSPLHF.

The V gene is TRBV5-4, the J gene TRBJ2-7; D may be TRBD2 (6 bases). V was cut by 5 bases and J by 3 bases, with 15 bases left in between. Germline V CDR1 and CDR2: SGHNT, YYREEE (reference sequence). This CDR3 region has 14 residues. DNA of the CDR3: TGTGCCAGCAGTCGGCCGGGACTTCGCTACGAGCAGTACTTC. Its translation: CASSRPGLRYEQYF.

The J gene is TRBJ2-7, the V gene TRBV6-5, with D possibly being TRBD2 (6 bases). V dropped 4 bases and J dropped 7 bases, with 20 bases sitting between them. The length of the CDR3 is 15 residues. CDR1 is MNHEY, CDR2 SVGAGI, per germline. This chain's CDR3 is CASSSGGVATGEQYF. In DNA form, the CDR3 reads TGTGCCAGCAGTTCCGGAGGGGTAGCGACGGGAGAGCAGTACTTC.